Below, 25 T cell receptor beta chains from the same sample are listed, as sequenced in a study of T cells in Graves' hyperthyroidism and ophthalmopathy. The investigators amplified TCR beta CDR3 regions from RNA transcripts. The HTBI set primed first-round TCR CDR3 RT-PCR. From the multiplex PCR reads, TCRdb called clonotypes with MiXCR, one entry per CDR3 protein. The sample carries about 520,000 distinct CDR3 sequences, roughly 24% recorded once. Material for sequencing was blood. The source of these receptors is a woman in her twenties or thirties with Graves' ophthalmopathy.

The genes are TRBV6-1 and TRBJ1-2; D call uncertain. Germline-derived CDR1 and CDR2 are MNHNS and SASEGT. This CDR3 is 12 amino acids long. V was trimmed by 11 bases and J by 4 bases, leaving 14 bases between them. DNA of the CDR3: TGTGCCGCCGGGGAGGGCCCCTATGGCTACACCTTC. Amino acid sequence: CAAGEGPYGYTF.

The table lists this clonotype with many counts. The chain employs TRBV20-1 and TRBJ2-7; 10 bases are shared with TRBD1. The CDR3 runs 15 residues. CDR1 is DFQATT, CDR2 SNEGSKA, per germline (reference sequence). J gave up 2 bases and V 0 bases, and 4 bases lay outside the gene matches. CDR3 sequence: CSARDTGTGAYEQYF. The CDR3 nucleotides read TGCAGTGCTAGAGATACGGGGACAGGGGCCTACGAGCAGTACTTC.

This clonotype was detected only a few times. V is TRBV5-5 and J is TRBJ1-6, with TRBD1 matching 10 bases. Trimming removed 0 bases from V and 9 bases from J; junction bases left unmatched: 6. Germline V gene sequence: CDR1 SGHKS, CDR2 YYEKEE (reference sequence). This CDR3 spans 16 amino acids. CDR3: CASSLAGTGETSPLHF. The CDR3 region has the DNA TGTGCCAGCAGCTTGGCGGGGACAGGGGAAACTTCACCCCTCCACTTT.

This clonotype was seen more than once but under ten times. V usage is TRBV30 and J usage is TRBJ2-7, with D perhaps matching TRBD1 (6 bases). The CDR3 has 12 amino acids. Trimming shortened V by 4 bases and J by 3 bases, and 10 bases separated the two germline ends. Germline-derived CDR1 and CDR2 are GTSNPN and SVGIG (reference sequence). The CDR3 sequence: CAWNTGRYEQYF. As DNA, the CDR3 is TGTGCCTGGAATACAGGGCGCTACGAGCAGTACTTC.

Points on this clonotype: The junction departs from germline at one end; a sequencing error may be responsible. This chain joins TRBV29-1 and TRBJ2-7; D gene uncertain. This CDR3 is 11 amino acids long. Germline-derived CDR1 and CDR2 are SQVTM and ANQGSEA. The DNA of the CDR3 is TGCAGCGTTGAGCGCAACTACGAGCAGCACTTC. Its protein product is CSVERNYEQHF.

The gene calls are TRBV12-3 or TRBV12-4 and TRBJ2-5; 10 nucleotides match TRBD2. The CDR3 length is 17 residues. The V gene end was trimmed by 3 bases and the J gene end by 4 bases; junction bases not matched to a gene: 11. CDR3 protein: CASSFNGWSGRGETQYF. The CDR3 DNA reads TGTGCCAGCAGTTTTAATGGTTGGAGCGGGAGGGGAGAGACCCAGTACTTC.

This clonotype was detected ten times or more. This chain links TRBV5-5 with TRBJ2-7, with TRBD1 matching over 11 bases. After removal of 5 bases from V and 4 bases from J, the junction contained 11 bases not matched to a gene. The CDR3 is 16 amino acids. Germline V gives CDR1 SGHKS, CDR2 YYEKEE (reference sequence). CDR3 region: CASRPGRDRGLYEQYF. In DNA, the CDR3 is TGTGCCAGCAGACCTGGGAGGGACAGGGGGTTATACGAGCAGTACTTC. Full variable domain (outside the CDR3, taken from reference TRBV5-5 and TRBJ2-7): DAGVTQSPTHLIKTRGQQVTLRCSPISGHKSVSWYQQVLGQGPQFIFQYYEKEERGRGNFPDRFSARQFPNYSSELNVNALLLGDSALYLCASRPGRDRGLYEQYFGPGTRLTVT.

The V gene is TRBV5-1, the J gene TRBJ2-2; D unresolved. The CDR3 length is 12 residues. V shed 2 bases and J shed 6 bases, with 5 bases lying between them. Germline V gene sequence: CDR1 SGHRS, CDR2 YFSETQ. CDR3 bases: TGCGCCAGCAGCTTCGACCCCGGGGAGCTGTTTTTT. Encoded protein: CASSFDPGELFF.

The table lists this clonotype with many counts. The CDR3 nucleotides read TGTGCCAGTAGTATAAACAGGTACCCGAGAAGCAATCAGCCCCAGCATTTT. Its translation: CASSINRYPRSNQPQHF. The V call is TRBV19, the J call TRBJ1-5; tentatively, D is TRBD1 (5 bases). The CDR3 has 17 residues. V was cut by 2 bases and J by 1 base, with 15 bases left in between. Germline CDR1 LNHDA, CDR2 SQIVND (reference sequence).

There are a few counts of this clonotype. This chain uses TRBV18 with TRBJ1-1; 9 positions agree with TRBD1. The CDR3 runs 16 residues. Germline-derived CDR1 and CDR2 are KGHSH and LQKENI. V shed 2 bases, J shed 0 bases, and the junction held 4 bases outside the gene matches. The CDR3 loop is CASSPGQGMLNTEAFF. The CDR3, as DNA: TGTGCCAGCTCACCAGGACAGGGGATGCTGAACACTGAAGCTTTCTTT.

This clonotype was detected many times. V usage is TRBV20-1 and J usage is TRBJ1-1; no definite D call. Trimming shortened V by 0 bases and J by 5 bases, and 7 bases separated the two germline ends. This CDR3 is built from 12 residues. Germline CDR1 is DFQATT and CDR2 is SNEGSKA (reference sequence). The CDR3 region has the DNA TGCAGTGCTAGAGATCCCGTGACTGAAGCTTTCTTT. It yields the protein CSARDPVTEAFF.

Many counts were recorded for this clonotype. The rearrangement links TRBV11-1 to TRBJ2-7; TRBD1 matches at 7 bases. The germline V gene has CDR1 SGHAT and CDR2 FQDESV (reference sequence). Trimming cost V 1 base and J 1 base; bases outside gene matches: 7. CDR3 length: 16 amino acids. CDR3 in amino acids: CASSLGVGTASYEQYF. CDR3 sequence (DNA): TGTGCCAGCAGCTTAGGGGTGGGGACAGCGTCCTACGAGCAGTACTTC.

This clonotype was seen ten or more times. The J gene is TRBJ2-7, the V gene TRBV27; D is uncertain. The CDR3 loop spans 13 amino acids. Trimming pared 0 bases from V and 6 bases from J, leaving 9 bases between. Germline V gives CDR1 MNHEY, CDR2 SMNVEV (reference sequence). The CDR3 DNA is TGTGCCAGCAGTTTATCGGAGACTGGCGAGCAGTACTTC. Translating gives CASSLSETGEQYF.

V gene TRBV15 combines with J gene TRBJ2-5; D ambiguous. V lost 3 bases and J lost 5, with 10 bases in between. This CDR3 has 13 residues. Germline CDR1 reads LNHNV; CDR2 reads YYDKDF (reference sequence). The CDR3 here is CATSRQNGETQYF. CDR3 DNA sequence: TGTGCCACCAGCAGGCAGAACGGGGAGACCCAGTACTTC. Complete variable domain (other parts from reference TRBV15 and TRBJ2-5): DAMVIQNPRYQVTQFGKPVTLSCSQTLNHNVMYWYQQKSSQAPKLLFHYYDKDFNNEADTPDNFQSRRPNTSFCFLDIRSPGLGDTAMYLCATSRQNGETQYFGPGTRLLVL.

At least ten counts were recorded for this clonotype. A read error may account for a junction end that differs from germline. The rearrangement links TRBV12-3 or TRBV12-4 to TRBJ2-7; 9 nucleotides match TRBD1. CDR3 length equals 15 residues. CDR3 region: CASSRPGQGSFEQYF. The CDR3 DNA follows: TGTGCCAGCAGTCGCCCGGGACAGGGTTCCTTCGAGCAGTACTTC.

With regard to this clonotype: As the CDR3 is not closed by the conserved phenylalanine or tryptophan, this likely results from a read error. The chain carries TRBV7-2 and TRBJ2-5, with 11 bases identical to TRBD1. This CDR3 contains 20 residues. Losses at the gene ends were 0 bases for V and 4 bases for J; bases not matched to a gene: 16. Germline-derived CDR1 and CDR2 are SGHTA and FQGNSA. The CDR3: CASSLAPLRDRGGVRETQYL. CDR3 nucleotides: TGTGCCAGCAGCTTAGCCCCGCTCCGGGACAGGGGGGGGGTAAGAGAGACCCAGTACCTC.

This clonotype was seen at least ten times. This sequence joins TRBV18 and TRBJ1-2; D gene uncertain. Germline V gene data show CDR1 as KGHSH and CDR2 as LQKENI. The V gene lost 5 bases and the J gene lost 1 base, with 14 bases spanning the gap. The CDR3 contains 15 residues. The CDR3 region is CASSTLGFVNYGYTF. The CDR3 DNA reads TGTGCCAGCTCAACCTTAGGGTTCGTTAACTATGGCTACACCTTC. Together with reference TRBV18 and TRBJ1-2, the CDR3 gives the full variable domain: NAGVMQNPRHLVRRRGQEARLRCSPMKGHSHVYWYRQLPEEGLKFMVYLQKENIIDESGMPKERFSAEFPKEGPSILRIQQVVRGDSAAYFCASSTLGFVNYGYTFGSGTRLTVV.

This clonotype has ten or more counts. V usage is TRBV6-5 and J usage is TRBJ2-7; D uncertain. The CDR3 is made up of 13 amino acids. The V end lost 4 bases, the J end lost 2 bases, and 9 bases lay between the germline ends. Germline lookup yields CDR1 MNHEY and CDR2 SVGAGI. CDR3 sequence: CASSSFYTYEQYF. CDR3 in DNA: TGTGCCAGCAGTTCCTTCTACACCTACGAGCAGTACTTC.

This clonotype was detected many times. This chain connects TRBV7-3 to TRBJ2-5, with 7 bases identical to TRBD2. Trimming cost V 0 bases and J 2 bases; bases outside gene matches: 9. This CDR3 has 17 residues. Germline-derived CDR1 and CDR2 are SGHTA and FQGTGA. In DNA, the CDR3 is TGTGCCAGCAGCTTAACTGGTTCTAGCGGTGTACAAGAGACCCAGTACTTC. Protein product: CASSLTGSSGVQETQYF.

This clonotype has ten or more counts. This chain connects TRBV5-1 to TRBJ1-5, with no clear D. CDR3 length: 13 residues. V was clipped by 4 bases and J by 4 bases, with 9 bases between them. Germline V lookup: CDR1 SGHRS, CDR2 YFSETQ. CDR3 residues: CASSRDLNQPQHF. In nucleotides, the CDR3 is TGCGCCAGCAGCCGAGACCTTAATCAGCCCCAGCATTTT. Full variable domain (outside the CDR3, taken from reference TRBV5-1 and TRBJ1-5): KAGVTQTPRYLIKTRGQQVTLSCSPISGHRSVSWYQQTPGQGLQFLFEYFSETQRNKGNFPGRFSGRQFSNSRSEMNVSTLELGDSALYLCASSRDLNQPQHFGDGTRLSIL.

CDR3 in DNA: TGTGCCTGGAGCGATAAAACCTCATATGGCTACACCTTC. It translates to CAWSDKTSYGYTF. V and J are TRBV30 and TRBJ1-2, with D unclear. This CDR3 is 13 amino acids long. The germline CDR1 and CDR2 sequences are GTSNPN and SVGIG (reference sequence). V was cut by 3 bases and J by 5 bases, with 13 bases left in between. The full variable domain, its missing parts supplied by reference TRBV30 and TRBJ1-2, is SQTIHQWPATLVQPVGSPLSLECTVEGTSNPNLYWYRQAAGRGLQLLFYSVGIGQISSEVPQNLSASRPQDRQFILSSKKLLLSDSGFYLCAWSDKTSYGYTFGSGTRLTVV.

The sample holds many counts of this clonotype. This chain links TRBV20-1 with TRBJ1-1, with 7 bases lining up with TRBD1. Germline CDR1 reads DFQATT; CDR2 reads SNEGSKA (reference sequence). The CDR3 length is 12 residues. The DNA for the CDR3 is TGCAGCCAGGGACAGCCGAACACTGAAGCTTTCTTT. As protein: CSQGQPNTEAFF.

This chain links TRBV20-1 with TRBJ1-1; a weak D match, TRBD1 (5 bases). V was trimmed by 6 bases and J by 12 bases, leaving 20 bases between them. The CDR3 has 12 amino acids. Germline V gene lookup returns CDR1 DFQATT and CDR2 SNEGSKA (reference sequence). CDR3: CSAATDGVQTFF. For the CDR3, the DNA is TGCAGTGCCGCGACAGACGGGGTGCAAACTTTCTTT.

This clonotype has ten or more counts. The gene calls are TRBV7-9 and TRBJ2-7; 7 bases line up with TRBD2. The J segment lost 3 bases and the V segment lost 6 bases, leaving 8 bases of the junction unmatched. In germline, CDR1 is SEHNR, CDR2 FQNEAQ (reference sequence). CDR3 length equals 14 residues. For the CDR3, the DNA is TGTGCCAGCAGTTTAATGGGAGGGAACTACGAGCAGTACTTC. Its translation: CASSLMGGNYEQYF.

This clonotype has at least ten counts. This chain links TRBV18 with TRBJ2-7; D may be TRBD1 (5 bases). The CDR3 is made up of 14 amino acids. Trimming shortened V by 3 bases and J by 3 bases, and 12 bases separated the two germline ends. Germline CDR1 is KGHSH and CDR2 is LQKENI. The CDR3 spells CASSPLKDSYEQYF. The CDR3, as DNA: TGTGCCAGCTCACCCTTAAAAGACAGCTACGAGCAGTACTTC.